The rows below give T cell receptor beta chains drawn from one sample of a study of immune evolution from preneoplasia to lung adenocarcinoma. TCRdb keeps only in-frame clones here, not all; method: immunoSEQ multiplex PCR. The sample contains thousands of clones, roughly 79% of which appear only once. Source material: FFPE adjacent normal lung tissue. These receptors all come from a donor aged 70 or over with lung adenocarcinoma. Both conserved end residues are part of each CDR3. A D gene is named only where the DNA matches it firmly. Where a row states a size, it is once, few, many or the class of an expanded clone; other rows omit it.

>few|TRBJ2-6|TRBV18|TRBD1
CASSPGTGGSGANVLTF
TGTGCCAGCTCCCCCGGGACAGGGGGGTCTGGGGCCAACGTCCTGACTTTC
>few|TRBJ1-4|TRBV15|-
CATSRDRGGEKLFF
TGTGCCACCAGCAGAGATCGGGGCGGTGAAAAACTGTTTTTT
>-|TRBJ1-3|TRBV4-1|TRBD1
CASSQDRGSGNTIYF
TGCGCCAGCAGCCAGGACAGGGGCTCTGGAAACACCATATATTTT
>-|TRBJ2-1|TRBV14|-
CASSQVRGSYEQFF
TGTGCCAGCAGCCAGGTCCGGGGGAGCTATGAGCAGTTCTTC
>-|TRBJ2-1|TRBV7-6|-
CASSLAGFYNEQFF
TGTGCCAGCAGCTTAGCAGGTTTTTACAATGAGCAGTTCTTC
>-|TRBJ1-1|TRBV6-6|-
CASKDSSEAFF
TGTGCCAGCAAGGATTCTTCTGAAGCTTTCTTT
>medium-sized|TRBJ2-1|TRBV20-1|-
CSANPEQFF
TGCAGTGCTAACCCTGAGCAGTTCTTC
>-|TRBJ1-3|TRBV28|-
CASSLTGSGNTIYF
TGTGCCAGCAGTTTGACAGGCTCTGGAAACACCATATATTTT
>-|TRBJ1-4|TRBV5-6|-
CASSRNPNEKLFF
TGTGCCAGCAGCCGAAATCCAAATGAAAAACTGTTTTTT
>-|TRBJ2-1|TRBV7-6|-
CASSLVDEQFF
TGTGCCAGCAGCTTAGTCGATGAGCAGTTCTTC
>large|TRBJ2-5|TRBV6-5|-
CATGGRGQETQYF
TGTGCCACCGGCGGTCGGGGTCAAGAGACCCAGTACTTC
>-|TRBJ1-2|TRBV6-4|TRBD1
CASRPTSTGGGYGYTF
TGTGCCAGCAGACCAACTTCCACAGGGGGTGGCTATGGCTACACCTTC
>-|TRBJ1-1|TRBV11-2|-
CASSLERHQAFF
TGTGCCAGCAGCTTAGAACGGCATCAAGCTTTCTTT
>-|TRBJ2-7|TRBV15|TRBD1
CATSGGQGRYEQYF
TGTGCCACCAGCGGGGGACAGGGTCGATACGAGCAGTACTTC
>-|TRBJ2-7|TRBV6-1|-
CASRAGYEQYF
TGTGCCAGCAGGGCGGGATACGAGCAGTACTTC
>-|TRBJ1-1|TRBV5-6|TRBD1
CASSWDRGLTEAFF
TGTGCCAGCAGCTGGGACAGGGGTCTGACTGAAGCTTTCTTT
>once|TRBJ2-7|TRBV11-3|-
CASSPDSSYEQYF
TGTGCCAGCAGCCCGGACAGCTCCTACGAGCAGTACTTC